This T cell receptor (beta chain) was found in a study of OX40 agonist ivuxolimab in advanced cancers. The CDR3 is 15 residues long. Germline CDR1 MNHNS, CDR2 SASEGT. Between the trimmed V and J ends, which lost 3 bases and 5 bases, there was a span of 17 bases. Overall study findings and caveats: On average, CD8+ T cells had more expanded clones than CD4+.

Sequencing was performed with immunoSEQ multiplex PCR; in TCRdb, only in-frame clones are kept and a portion is missing. Of about 32,000 clones listed, about 86% are singletons. This clone was found once. Its antigen is unidentified. The chain combines TRBV6-1 with TRBJ2-7; possible D gene TRBD2, 6 bases. The specimen was CD4+ or CD8+ T cells sorted from blood, collected in a trial of the OX40 agonist ivuxolimab. The clonotype originates from an adult with an advanced solid tumor such as melanoma, head and neck, liver or kidney cancer. The CDR3: CASSDARLVPHEQYF. In DNA, the CDR3 is TGTGCCAGCAGTGACGCCAGACTAGTTCCCCACGAGCAGTACTTC.